This T cell receptor (beta chain) was profiled in a study of T cells in Graves' hyperthyroidism and ophthalmopathy. Notes on the study in general: Blood also carried most thyroid clonotypes expanded above 0.001. The authors' 13 V-J model separated ophthalmopathy from stable hyperthyroidism.

A few counts support this clonotype. The antigen remains unidentified. There were TCR beta CDR3 regions amplified from RNA transcripts. The HTBI primer set served for first-round RT-PCR of the TCR CDR3. Each CDR3 protein is one row after TCRdb ran MiXCR on the multiplex PCR reads. The repertoire consists of hundreds of thousands of distinct CDR3 sequences, with less than 15% occurring once and the leading ten covering approximately 15%. Germline V gene lookup returns CDR1 GTSNPN and CDR2 SVGIG (reference sequence). CDR3 size: 13 residues. The V end lost 0 bases, the J end lost 6 bases, and 8 bases lay between the germline ends. Reasons for excluding patients were uncontrolled infection, other autoimmune disease, pregnancy or lactation. Diagnosis rested on symptoms, serum thyroxine and TRAb, thyroid ultrasound, and orbital computed tomography.

This TCR was sampled from a woman between 40 and 50 years old with Graves' hyperthyroidism. Sequenced: blood. V and J are TRBV30 and TRBJ2-2, with D possibly matching TRBD2 (5 bases). CDR3 amino acids: CAWSVAAPGELFF. DNA of the CDR3: TGTGCCTGGAGTGTAGCGGCCCCCGGGGAGCTGTTTTTT. The whole variable domain, remainder taken from reference TRBV30 and TRBJ2-2, is SQTIHQWPATLVQPVGSPLSLECTVEGTSNPNLYWYRQAAGRGLQLLFYSVGIGQISSEVPQNLSASRPQDRQFILSSKKLLLSDSGFYLCAWSVAAPGELFFGEGSRLTVL.